These T cell receptor beta chains were read from a single sample in a study of blood T cell repertoires in COVID-19. Repertoires were generated with immunoSEQ multiplex PCR, while TCRdb's copy carries only in-frame clones and drops some. The sample records about 220,000 clones, about nine tenths being singletons. What was sequenced was PBMCs or T cells enriched from blood (not recorded which). The receptors originated from a woman in her thirties or forties with acute COVID-19. Each CDR3 is given with its conserved first and last residue. D genes are given only for firm matches. Size is stated for part of the rows, as once, few or many counts, or as a class when the clone is expanded.

TRBV14	TRBJ2-1	-	16	-	TGTGCCAGCAGCCAAGAATGGAGCCAGGGGAACAATGAGCAGTTCTTC	CASSQEWSQGNNEQFF
TRBV2	TRBJ1-2	-	14	-	TGTGCCTTCGTAGATGGGGGGTTAGCCTATGGCTACACCTTC	CAFVDGGLAYGYTF
TRBV19	TRBJ1-2	-	15	-	TGTGCCAGTCTAAGGCAGGGGAAGACTAACTATGGCTACACCTTC	CASLRQGKTNYGYTF
TRBV11-3	TRBJ2-3	-	14	-	TGTGCCAGCAGCTTAGGTGGGCCCCCAGATACGCAGTATTTT	CASSLGGPPDTQYF
TRBV24-1	TRBJ1-1	-	13	once	TGTGCCACAAGTAAAAGCGAGGACTCTGAAGCTTTCTTT	CATSKSEDSEAFF
TRBV5-1	TRBJ1-2	-	15	-	TGCGCCAGCAGCCCAGGGACACCTTCTAACTATGGCTACACCTTC	CASSPGTPSNYGYTF
TRBV2	TRBJ1-1	TRBD1	14	-	TGTGCCGACAAAGGACAGGGTAATAGGGCTGAAGCTTTCTTT	CADKGQGNRAEAFF
TRBV6-1	TRBJ1-5	-	14	-	TGTGCCAGCAGTGATGGACAGCGTAATCAGCCCCAGCATTTT	CASSDGQRNQPQHF
TRBV27	TRBJ1-5	-	14	-	TGTGCCAGCAGTCCCCTGTATAGCAATCAGCCCCAGCATTTT	CASSPLYSNQPQHF
TRBV9	TRBJ1-6	-	14	-	TGTGCCAGCAGTGAGACATCGGTTAATTCACCCCTCCACTTT	CASSETSVNSPLHF
TRBV2	TRBJ1-1	TRBD1	15	-	TGTGCCAGCAGACGCTCCGGGACAGATAACACTGAAGCTTTCTTT	CASRRSGTDNTEAFF
TRBV4-1	TRBJ1-1	-	14	once	TGCGCCAGCAGCCAAGATACAGTGAACACTGAAGCTTTCTTT	CASSQDTVNTEAFF
TRBV6-2/TRBV6-3	TRBJ1-2	TRBD1	17	once	TGTGCCAGCAGTTACGAGTTCGGGCAGGGGGTGGACTATGGCTACACCTTC	CASSYEFGQGVDYGYTF
TRBV11-2	TRBJ2-2	-	12	-	TGTGCCAGCAGCCCCAGGGTCGGGGAGCTGTTTTTT	CASSPRVGELFF
TRBV7-9	TRBJ1-2	-	13	-	TGTGCCAGCAGCTTTGAGACTAACTATGGCTACACCTTC	CASSFETNYGYTF
TRBV7-3	TRBJ1-6	TRBD1	19	-	TGTGCCAGCAGCCCGGATCCGGGACAGGCCCGAAGGAATAATTCACCCCTCCACTTT	CASSPDPGQARRNNSPLHF
TRBV11-2	TRBJ1-1	-	14	-	TGTGCCAGCAGATCCCCAGGGTACGACACTGAAGCTTTCTTT	CASRSPGYDTEAFF